This T cell receptor (beta chain) was recorded in a study of Graves' ophthalmopathy and Graves' hyperthyroidism. Study results and caveats: Ophthalmopathy progression was predicted by the model at less than 71% sensitivity and approximately 73% specificity.

This clonotype was recorded many times. What it binds is unknown. Using RNA transcripts, the TCR beta CDR3 regions were amplified. HTBI-primed RT-PCR formed the first round, and a multiplex PCR formed the second. In TCRdb, the multiplex PCR reads were re-called with MiXCR into one record per CDR3 protein. Among about 390,000 distinct CDR3 sequences listed, about 15% were seen once. Patients newly diagnosed with hyperthyroidism, under 2 months' duration, were aged 18 to 65, the study reports. This receptor was obtained from an adult woman with stable Graves' hyperthyroidism. The sequenced material came from peripheral blood.

CDR3 in DNA: TGTGCCACCAGCAGAGCCGCAGGGGTGAACACTGAAGCTTTCTTT. This encodes CATSRAAGVNTEAFF. The chain combines TRBV15 with TRBJ1-1; possibly TRBD1 for D (6 bases). The CDR3 is 15 residues long. The germline V gene encodes CDR1 LNHNV and CDR2 YYDKDF (reference sequence). Trimming stripped 1 base from V and 0 bases from J, with 9 bases between. Full variable domain (missing parts from reference TRBV15 and TRBJ1-1): DAMVIQNPRYQVTQFGKPVTLSCSQTLNHNVMYWYQQKSSQAPKLLFHYYDKDFNNEADTPDNFQSRRPNTSFCFLDIRSPGLGDTAMYLCATSRAAGVNTEAFFGQGTRLTVV.